These 18 T cell receptor beta chains were sequenced from one sample in a study of blood T cells in healthy people across ages. A J-beta primer mix and a sample-barcoded 5' primer were used in a second PCR of about 7 to 12 cycles. TCRdb called the 5' RACE reads again in MiXCR, with one record for every CDR3 protein. The table records 650,000 to 900,000 distinct CDR3 sequences, around 62% of them present only once. The sequenced sample was blood. These receptors came from a man between 25 and 39 years old in good health.

The chain uses TRBV20-1 and TRBJ2-3; D uncertain. Germline V gene lookup returns CDR1 DFQATT and CDR2 SNEGSKA (reference sequence). Trimming shortened V by 1 base and J by 0 bases, and 14 bases separated the two germline ends. This CDR3 is built from 16 residues. CDR3 residues: CSARGLPDVSTDTQYF. DNA for the CDR3: TGCAGTGCTAGAGGGTTGCCAGATGTGAGCACAGATACGCAGTATTTT.

This clonotype was counted once. The J gene is TRBJ1-1, the V gene TRBV6-4, with D perhaps TRBD1 (5 bases). V was trimmed by 6 bases and J by 1 base, leaving 15 bases between them. Germline lookup yields CDR1 MRHNA and CDR2 SNTAGT. The CDR3 totals 15 residues. Written as DNA, the CDR3 is TGTGCCAGCAGAGAGCACGGACACCAGAACACTGAAGCTTTCTTT. Translation gives CASREHGHQNTEAFF.

The chain employs TRBV15 and TRBJ2-5; no reliable D call. Germline V lookup: CDR1 LNHNV, CDR2 YYDKDF (reference sequence). This CDR3 has 16 amino acids. Trimming stripped 3 bases from V and 4 bases from J, with 18 bases between. For the CDR3, the DNA is TGTGCCACCAGCAGGTTGGTGGAAGGCCCTGGAGAGACCCAGTACTTC. This gives the protein CATSRLVEGPGETQYF.

The chain couples TRBV7-9 to TRBJ1-2; D not certain. Germline CDR1 SEHNR, CDR2 FQNEAQ (reference sequence). The CDR3 sequence is 13 residues long. The chain's CDR3 is CASRADQNYGYTF. CDR3 nucleotides: TGTGCTTCCCGGGCAGATCAAAACTATGGCTACACCTTC.

V and J are TRBV10-3 and TRBJ2-7; D is possibly TRBD1 or TRBD2 (6 bases each). Germline V gene lookup returns CDR1 ENHRY and CDR2 SYGVKD. The CDR3 sequence is 14 residues long. Trimming cost V 6 bases and J 6 bases, with 18 bases left between them. The CDR3, as DNA: TGTGCCATCAGGAGAGGGGGGCTTTCCGCCGAGCAGTACTTC. Encoded protein: CAIRRGGLSAEQYF.

The chain carries TRBV2 and TRBJ2-1; 10 nucleotides line up with TRBD1. The V segment lost 6 bases and the J segment 4 bases; nucleotides outside the gene matches: 6. The CDR3 consists of 15 residues. CDR1 SNHLY and CDR2 FYNNEI come from the germline V gene. The CDR3 nucleotides read TGTGCCAGCAGCCGCGGACAGGGGGAATACAATGAGCAGTTCTTC. It specifies CASSRGQGEYNEQFF.

The gene calls are TRBV4-2 and TRBJ1-4; no clear D gene. The CDR3 runs to 14 residues. Trimming removed 1 base from V and 8 bases from J, with 11 bases in between. CDR1 is LGHNA, CDR2 YNFKEQ, per germline. The CDR3 sequence is CASSQGASWEKLFF. Written as DNA, the CDR3 is TGTGCCAGCAGCCAAGGGGCCTCTTGGGAAAAACTGTTTTTT.

The chain joins TRBV4-2 to TRBJ2-3; 8 bases align to TRBD1. The CDR3 consists of 16 residues. Germline trimming cut 5 bases from V and 2 bases from J; bases unmatched to any gene: 9. The germline gives CDR1 LGHNA, CDR2 YNFKEQ. CDR3 protein: CASSDTGGRDTDTQYF. The CDR3 DNA follows: TGTGCCAGCAGCGACACAGGGGGAAGGGACACAGATACGCAGTATTTT.

V gene TRBV20-1 combines with J gene TRBJ2-5, with TRBD2 matching 8 bases. Trimming removed 1 base from V and 3 bases from J; junction bases left unmatched: 4. Germline CDR1 reads DFQATT; CDR2 reads SNEGSKA (reference sequence). The CDR3 loop spans 14 amino acids. Here the CDR3 DNA reads TGCAGTGCTAGAGCCATAGCGGGGAAAGAGACCCAGTACTTC. This gives the protein CSARAIAGKETQYF.

This chain joins TRBV6-2 or TRBV6-3 and TRBJ2-7; the D gene could be TRBD1 or TRBD2 (5 bases each). V was trimmed by 5 bases and J by 3 bases, leaving 17 bases between them. Germline CDR1 is MNHEY and CDR2 is SVGEGT. The CDR3 loop spans 15 amino acids. The CDR3 is CASSPAGTANYEQYF. The DNA for the CDR3 is TGTGCCAGCAGTCCGGCCGGGACCGCAAACTACGAGCAGTACTTC.

Only a few counts were recorded for this clonotype. The rearrangement joins TRBV27 to TRBJ1-6; no definite D call. CDR3 length: 12 residues. V was pared by 6 bases and J by 7 bases, with 7 bases between. Germline loops: CDR1 MNHEY, CDR2 SMNVEV (reference sequence). The CDR3 spells CASRSTNSPLHF. In DNA, the CDR3 is TGTGCCAGCAGAAGCACAAATTCACCCCTCCACTTT.

As regards this clonotype: A read error may be the cause here, since a much bigger clone is one base away. J is TRBJ2-7 and V is TRBV3-1; D unclear. This CDR3 region has 11 residues. V dropped 1 base and J dropped 5 bases, with 3 bases sitting between them. The germline gives CDR1 LGHDT, CDR2 YNNKEL (reference sequence). CDR3 amino acids: CASSQGDEQYF. The CDR3 region has the DNA TGTGCCAGCAGCCAAGGCGACGAGCAGTACTTC.

The CDR3 nucleotides read TGTGCCAGCGACCTCGGCGGGAACGAGCAGTACTTC. Translation: CASDLGGNEQYF. V and J are TRBV7-9 and TRBJ2-7, with D tentatively TRBD2 (6 bases). Trimming pared 8 bases from V and 5 bases from J, leaving 13 bases between. This CDR3 region has 12 residues. Germline V gives CDR1 SEHNR, CDR2 FQNEAQ (reference sequence). Drawing the rest from reference TRBV7-9 and TRBJ2-7, the complete variable domain is DTGVSQNPRHKITKRGQNVTFRCDPISEHNRLYWYRQTLGQGPEFLTYFQNEAQLEKSRLLSDRFSAERPKGSFSTLEIQRTEQGDSAMYLCASDLGGNEQYFGPGTRLTVT.

The chain carries TRBV7-3 and TRBJ2-7, with 13 positions matching TRBD2. CDR3 length: 19 amino acids. In germline, CDR1 is SGHTA, CDR2 FQGTGA. J lost 0 bases, V lost 5 bases, and 13 bases had no gene match. The CDR3 sequence is CASSPNPGLAGEVSYEQYF. CDR3 bases: TGTGCCAGCAGCCCAAACCCCGGACTAGCGGGGGAAGTCTCCTACGAGCAGTACTTC. Filled out from reference TRBV7-3 and TRBJ2-7, the complete variable domain reads GAGVSQTPSNKVTEKGKYVELRCDPISGHTALYWYRQSLGQGPEFLIYFQGTGAADDSGLPNDRFFAVRPEGSVSTLKIQRTERGDSAVYLCASSPNPGLAGEVSYEQYFGPGTRLTVT.

This clonotype has a handful of counts. The V call is TRBV29-1, the J call TRBJ2-5, with D unclear. Germline CDR1 SQVTM, CDR2 ANQGSEA. CDR3 length: 12 amino acids. V gave up 3 bases and J gave up 5 bases, with 10 bases separating them. CDR3 in DNA: TGCAGCGTTGAGAAGGGTCGGGAGACCCAGTACTTC. Protein sequence: CSVEKGRETQYF.

Only one count was recorded for this clonotype. V gene TRBV20-1 combines with J gene TRBJ2-5, with a weak D call TRBD2 (6 bases). V was trimmed by 3 bases and J by 0 bases, leaving 14 bases between them. The length of the CDR3 is 15 residues. Germline V CDR1 and CDR2: DFQATT, SNEGSKA (reference sequence). The CDR3 here is CSASRRGWYQETQYF. The CDR3 DNA reads TGCAGTGCTAGCCGCCGGGGGTGGTACCAAGAGACCCAGTACTTC.

This clonotype was counted once. The chain employs TRBV6-4 and TRBJ2-1, with TRBD2 matching 8 bases. With 3 bases clipped from V and 10 bases from J, the junction kept 8 bases outside the gene matches. Germline assignment: CDR1 MRHNA and CDR2 SNTAGT. The length of the CDR3 is 14 residues. This CDR3 reads CASSEDGGAEEQFF. DNA of the CDR3: TGTGCCAGCAGTGAAGACGGGGGGGCGGAAGAGCAGTTCTTC.

In its sample, this clonotype was seen once. The rearrangement joins TRBV28 to TRBJ1-5, with D unclear. The CDR3 has 13 amino acids. Germline V lookup: CDR1 MDHEN, CDR2 SYDVKM. V was trimmed by 8 bases and J by 3 bases, leaving 11 bases between them. The CDR3 bases are TGTGCCAGCTCCTACTTGGACAATCAGCCCCAGCATTTT. Its protein is CASSYLDNQPQHF.